This is a list of T cell receptor beta chains from one sample in a study of cytomegalovirus exposure and HLA in healthy donors. Produced via immunoSEQ multiplex PCR; TCRdb's table is partial and in-frame only. The sample records around 150,000 clones, roughly 80% being singletons. The sample consisted of PBMCs. The source of these receptors is a man younger than 40 in good health and CMV-seronegative. Each CDR3 is given with its conserved first and last residue.

J gene	V gene	CDR3 protein
TRBJ2-3	TRBV5-6	CASSLGLVKDTQYF
TRBJ2-1	TRBV27	CASSLTSGRLQFF
TRBJ1-1	TRBV5-5	CASSLGQQNTEAFF
TRBJ1-4	TRBV28	CASSLPQGHWNEKLFF
TRBJ1-3	TRBV7-9	CASSPYRQDLGNTIYF
TRBJ1-5	TRBV30	CAWSVRSRLGNQPQHF
TRBJ2-1	TRBV6-5	CASSLDRESYNEQFF
TRBJ1-1	TRBV28	CASSLTGENTEAFF
TRBJ2-7	TRBV7-9	CSSSLTGPSDYEQYF
TRBJ1-4	TRBV2	CASSGRGRLNEKLFF
TRBJ2-3	TRBV19	CAISTGVTDTQYF
TRBJ2-1	TRBV5-4	CASSSRHCNEQFF
TRBJ1-1	TRBV19	CASSGGLTGKNTEAFF